These T cell receptor beta chains were read from a single sample in a study of technical replicates of blood from several donors. Measured with immunoSEQ multiplex PCR; TCRdb has only the in-frame clones, and not every one. The table includes approximately 58,000 clones, 86% detected once. The sample was PBMCs. These receptors originate from a human donor in good health. Some clones in this sample may be carry-over from other donors' samples. Each CDR3 is given with its conserved first and last residue. D genes are given only for firm matches. For some rows the clone size is stated as once, few or many, or as a class when expanded; others skip it.

J gene	D gene	V gene	clone size	CDR3 protein	CDR3 DNA
TRBJ1-6	TRBD1	TRBV6-5	NA	CASRGQGNSPLHF	TGTGCCAGCAGGGGACAGGGTAATTCACCCCTCCACTTT
TRBJ2-7	TRBD2	TRBV10-3	NA	CAISASGSYEQYF	TGTGCCATCAGCGCTAGCGGCTCCTACGAGCAGTACTTC
TRBJ2-5	NA	TRBV6-6	NA	CASSSHQETQYF	TGTGCCAGCAGTTCCCATCAAGAGACCCAGTACTTC
TRBJ2-7	NA	TRBV6-6	NA	CASSHRDKADEQYF	TGTGCCAGCAGTCACCGGGACAAGGCCGACGAGCAGTACTTC
TRBJ2-7	NA	TRBV7-2	NA	CASSLSSTSYEQYF	TGTGCCAGCAGCTTATCTAGCACATCCTACGAGCAGTACTTC
TRBJ2-1	TRBD2	TRBV5-6	NA	CASSLVQRDYNEQFF	TGTGCCAGCAGCTTGGTCCAGCGGGACTACAATGAGCAGTTCTTC
TRBJ1-2	NA	TRBV4-2	few	CASSQDSGRQSNYGYTF	TGTGCCAGCAGCCAAGATAGCGGGAGACAGAGTAACTATGGCTACACCTTC
TRBJ1-1	NA	TRBV6-6	few	CASSYEGRRSFF	TGTGCCAGCAGTTACGAGGGCCGTCGGTCTTTCTTT
TRBJ2-2	TRBD2	TRBV11-2	NA	CASSGGLAGGTGELFF	TGTGCCAGCTCAGGGGGGCTAGCGGGGGGGACCGGGGAGCTGTTTTTT
TRBJ2-3	TRBD2	TRBV7-2	few	CASSRAGGGTYTQYF	TGTGCCAGCAGCCGAGCGGGAGGGGGCACTTATACGCAGTATTTT
TRBJ2-2	TRBD1	TRBV9	NA	CASTRDRVTGELFF	TGTGCCAGCACCAGGGACAGGGTTACCGGGGAGCTGTTTTTT
TRBJ2-7	TRBD1	TRBV10-3	NA	CATLDRGGFEGEQYF	TGTGCCACCTTGGACAGGGGGGGGTTCGAAGGCGAGCAGTACTTC
TRBJ1-1	NA	TRBV4-3	NA	CASSQAATGTTTPEAFF	TGCGCCAGCAGCCAAGCAGCTACCGGGACAACCACACCTGAAGCTTTCTTT
TRBJ2-7	TRBD2	TRBV5-1	NA	CASSFGTSGGDLGSYEQYF	TGCGCCAGCAGCTTCGGGACTAGCGGGGGGGACCTTGGCTCCTACGAGCAGTACTTC
TRBJ2-2	NA	TRBV12-5	NA	CASGFPTENTGELFF	TGTGCTAGTGGTTTTCCGACAGAGAACACCGGGGAGCTGTTTTTT
TRBJ1-2	NA	TRBV7-9	NA	CASSLIGVGYTF	TGTGCCAGCAGCTTAATCGGGGTTGGCTACACCTTC
TRBJ2-5	TRBD2	TRBV9	NA	CASSVGTSVRETQYF	TGTGCCAGCAGCGTAGGGACTAGCGTACGAGAGACCCAGTACTTC
TRBJ2-5	NA	TRBV19	NA	CASRRAGQETQYF	TGTGCCAGTAGGAGAGCGGGCCAAGAGACCCAGTACTTC
TRBJ2-7	NA	TRBV6-6	NA	CASSGWEASYEQYF	TGTGCCAGCAGTGGCTGGGAGGCCTCCTACGAGCAGTACTTC
TRBJ1-3	TRBD1	TRBV9	NA	CASSASPGQGSTIYF	TGTGCCAGCAGCGCTTCCCCGGGACAGGGAAGCACCATATATTTT
TRBJ2-7	NA	TRBV9	few	CASKPTGDWNEQYF	TGTGCCAGCAAACCCACGGGGGACTGGAACGAGCAGTACTTC
TRBJ2-2	NA	TRBV18	NA	CASSPYSAGELFF	TGTGCCAGCTCACCATATAGCGCCGGGGAGCTGTTTTTT
TRBJ2-7	TRBD1	TRBV10-3	NA	CAISGTGTAYEQYF	TGTGCCATCAGTGGCACTGGGACAGCCTACGAGCAGTACTTC
TRBJ1-2	TRBD1	TRBV6-6	NA	CASSHDRVPNYGYTF	TGTGCCAGCAGTCATGACAGGGTTCCTAACTATGGCTACACCTTC
TRBJ2-3	TRBD2	TRBV2	once	CASSAPGLAGGPGTQYF	TGTGCCAGCAGTGCACCGGGACTAGCGGGGGGGCCTGGGACGCAGTATTTT
TRBJ2-7	NA	TRBV13	NA	CASSLQDGEQYF	TGTGCCAGCAGCTTACAGGATGGGGAGCAGTACTTC
TRBJ2-2	TRBD2	TRBV7-8	few	CASRASGSETGELFF	TGTGCCAGCAGGGCTAGCGGGAGCGAAACCGGGGAGCTGTTTTTT
TRBJ2-7	TRBD2	TRBV29-1	NA	CSVEVRTSEAYEQYF	TGCAGCGTTGAGGTCCGCACTAGCGAGGCCTACGAGCAGTACTTC
TRBJ1-1	NA	TRBV7-9	NA	CASRTSGTTNTEAFF	TGTGCCAGCAGAACTTCCGGGACAACGAACACTGAAGCTTTCTTT